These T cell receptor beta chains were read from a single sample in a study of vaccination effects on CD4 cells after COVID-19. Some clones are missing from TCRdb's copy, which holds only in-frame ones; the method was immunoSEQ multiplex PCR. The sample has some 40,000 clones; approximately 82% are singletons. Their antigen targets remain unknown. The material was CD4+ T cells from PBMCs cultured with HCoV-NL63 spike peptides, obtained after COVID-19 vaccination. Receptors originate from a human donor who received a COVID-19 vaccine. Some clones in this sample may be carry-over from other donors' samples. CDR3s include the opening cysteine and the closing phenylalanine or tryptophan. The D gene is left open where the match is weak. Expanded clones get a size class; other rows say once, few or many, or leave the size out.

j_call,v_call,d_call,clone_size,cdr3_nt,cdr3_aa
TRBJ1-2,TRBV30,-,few,TGTGCCTGGAGGAGGGAACTTAACTATGGCTACACCTTC,CAWRRELNYGYTF
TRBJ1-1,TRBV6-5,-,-,TGTGCCAGCACCCCGGGCAGAACGAACACTGAAGCTTTCTTT,CASTPGRTNTEAFF
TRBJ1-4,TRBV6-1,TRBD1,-,TGTGCCAGCAGTGAAGGGGGACAGATTGAAAAACTGTTTTTT,CASSEGGQIEKLFF
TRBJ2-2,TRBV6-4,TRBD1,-,TGTGCCAGCAGTGATACAGGGGGGAGAACCGGGGAGCTGTTTTTT,CASSDTGGRTGELFF
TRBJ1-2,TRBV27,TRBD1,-,TGTGCCAGCAGTTTATCACCGGGACAGGGAACCGTTGGCTACACCTTC,CASSLSPGQGTVGYTF
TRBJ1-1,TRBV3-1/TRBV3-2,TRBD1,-,TGTGCCAGCAGCCCCAGGGACAGGCCGAAGAACACTGAAGCTTTCTTT,CASSPRDRPKNTEAFF
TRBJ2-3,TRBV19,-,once,TGTGCCAGTAGTGACTTGCTAGGGACAGATACGCAGTATTTT,CASSDLLGTDTQYF
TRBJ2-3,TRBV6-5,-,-,TGTGCCAGCAGTACTCCGGCGCCCCGCACAGATACGCAGTATTTT,CASSTPAPRTDTQYF
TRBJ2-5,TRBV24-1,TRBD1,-,TGTGCCACCAGTGATTGGGGTGGGACAGGGATAGAGACCCAGTACTTC,CATSDWGGTGIETQYF
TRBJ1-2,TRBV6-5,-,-,TGTGCCAGCAGTTACTCGTTGGGTGACTATGGCTACACCTTC,CASSYSLGDYGYTF
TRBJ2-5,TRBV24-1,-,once,TGTGCCACCAGTGACCCGGGACAAATGGAGACCCAGTACTTC,CATSDPGQMETQYF
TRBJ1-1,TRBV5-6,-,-,TGTGCCAGCAGCTTAATTGGTAATACGAACACTGAAGCTTTCTTT,CASSLIGNTNTEAFF
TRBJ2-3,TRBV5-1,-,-,TGCGCCAGCAGCTTCCCCACAGATACGCAGTATTTT,CASSFPTDTQYF
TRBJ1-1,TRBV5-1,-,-,TGCGCCAGCAGCTTGAGTGGAGGGTCGAACACTGAAGCTTTCTTT,CASSLSGGSNTEAFF
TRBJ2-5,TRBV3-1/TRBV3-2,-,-,TGTGCCAGCAGCCAAGCAGGGAAGGAGACCCAGTACTTC,CASSQAGKETQYF
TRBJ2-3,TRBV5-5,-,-,TGTGCCAGCAGCTTGCGTCATAGCACAGATACGCAGTATTTT,CASSLRHSTDTQYF